The 11 T cell receptor beta chains below come from one sample, sequenced in a study of human T cells and chemical hapten exposure (dated by TCRdb to the early 2020s). This specimen's time point label, per the study, means: patch test 2, 6 weeks after DPC sensitization. This specimen's treatment or condition label, interpreted: therapeutic diphenylcyclopropenone sensitization with weekly scalp DPC. The library came from RACE. TCRdb shows the sequencer as NextSeq 500. TCRdb passed the public sequencing reads through fastp at Q25 and MiXCR, retaining productive beta sequences. Rows are combined by CDR3 protein, so each entry shows the most common genes and DNA. This sample holds approximately 92,000 distinct CDR3 sequences; 10% to 12% were observed only once. Approximately 3.4% of the sample is in the top ten clones. The starting material was whole blood, obtained in connection with sensitization to the hapten diphenylcyclopropenone (DPC). The receptors originated from a woman aged 40-49 years with alopecia areata. Some clones in this sample may be carry-over from other donors' samples.

This clonotype was observed a single time. A much larger clone lies one base from this, so it may be a read error. The chain couples TRBV30 to TRBJ1-3, with TRBD1 matching over 12 bases. Germline V CDR1 and CDR2: GTSNPN, SVGIG (reference sequence). The CDR3 consists of 19 residues. This chain's CDR3 is CACSGGDRGLILSGNTIYF. CDR3 sequence (DNA): TGTGCCTGTAGTGGAGGGGACAGGGGGCTCATTTTGTCTGGAAACACCATATATTTT.

This clonotype was detected only a few times. The chain employs TRBV28 and TRBJ2-2; D gene uncertain. The CDR3 loop spans 13 amino acids. Germline V CDR1 and CDR2: MDHEN, SYDVKM. Trimming pared 3 bases from V and 1 base from J, leaving 3 bases between. DNA of the CDR3: TGTGCCAGCAGTTTTAGGAACACCGGGGAGCTGTTTTTT. Amino acids: CASSFRNTGELFF.

The chain carries TRBV20-1 and TRBJ2-1, with 9 bases identical to TRBD2. Trimming at V came to 4 bases and at J to 7 bases, leaving 11 bases not matched to a gene. The CDR3 sequence is 15 residues long. CDR1 is DFQATT, CDR2 SNEGSKA, per germline (reference sequence). CDR3 amino acids: CSAMDGRGGHNEQFF. CDR3 nucleotide sequence: TGCAGTGCTATGGATGGGCGGGGGGGCCATAATGAGCAGTTCTTC.

This clonotype was recorded many times. The V and J genes are TRBV20-1 and TRBJ2-3; 7 nucleotides agree with TRBD2. Germline V gene lookup returns CDR1 DFQATT and CDR2 SNEGSKA (reference sequence). CDR3 length: 17 amino acids. Trimming at V came to 3 bases and at J to 2 bases, leaving 14 bases not matched to a gene. The CDR3 protein is CSASSSGLAAPTDTQYF. The CDR3 DNA is TGCAGTGCTAGCTCATCGGGGCTAGCGGCTCCCACAGATACGCAGTATTTT.

The rearrangement links TRBV9 to TRBJ2-3; 13 bases match TRBD2. V shed 4 bases, J shed 6 bases, and the junction held 8 bases outside the gene matches. CDR1 is SGDLS and CDR2 is YYNGEE in the germline V gene. The CDR3 sequence is 16 residues long. CDR3 bases: TGTGCCAGCAGCTCAAGAGGACTAGCGGGAGCGGATACGCAGTATTTT. Its translation is CASSSRGLAGADTQYF.

The V gene is TRBV20-1, the J gene TRBJ2-7; D unclear. Germline CDR1 DFQATT, CDR2 SNEGSKA (reference sequence). The CDR3 sequence is 15 residues long. V was shortened by 6 bases and J by 0 bases, with 18 bases between the two germline ends. The CDR3: CSAWPMGSPSYEQYF. Written as DNA, the CDR3 is TGCAGTGCGTGGCCCATGGGTTCACCCTCCTACGAGCAGTACTTC.

The gene calls are TRBV4-3 and TRBJ2-3; D not resolved. This CDR3 has 14 amino acids. V dropped 1 base and J dropped 11 bases, with 16 bases sitting between them. CDR1 and CDR2 from the germline V gene are LGHNA and YSLEER. The CDR3 bases are TGCGCCAGCAGCCAAGGATCTAGGGCCGACGGGCAGTATTTT. This sequence encodes CASSQGSRADGQYF.

The chain uses TRBV29-1 and TRBJ2-6; D remains ambiguous. The CDR3 contains 17 residues. The ends were cut back, 5 bases at V and 0 bases at J, with 17 bases in the middle. Germline values: CDR1 SQVTM, CDR2 ANQGSEA. The CDR3 protein is CSVSAVRSSSGANVLTF. The CDR3 region has the DNA TGCAGCGTTAGCGCTGTCCGTAGCAGCTCTGGGGCCAACGTCCTGACTTTC.

At least ten counts were recorded for this clonotype. This chain links TRBV7-2 with TRBJ2-1; TRBD2 matches at 12 bases. Germline V CDR1 and CDR2: SGHTA, FQGNSA. The CDR3 totals 18 residues. Trimming at V came to 1 base and at J to 7 bases, leaving 11 bases not matched to a gene. This CDR3 reads CASSLELAGGPTENEQFF. CDR3 in DNA: TGTGCCAGCAGCTTAGAACTAGCGGGAGGCCCAACGGAAAATGAGCAGTTCTTC.

In its sample, this clonotype was seen many times. The V gene is TRBV5-1, the J gene TRBJ1-2; D possibly corresponds to TRBD1 (5 bases). Per germline, CDR1 SGHRS and CDR2 YFSETQ. This CDR3 has 14 amino acids. Trimming took 0 bases from V and 6 from J, leaving 12 bases between them. In DNA, the CDR3 is TGCGCCAGCAGCTTGGCCTCAGGGACCGATGGCTACACCTTC. The encoded protein is CASSLASGTDGYTF.

This chain links TRBV18 with TRBJ2-1; TRBD1 aligns across 7 bases. Trimming at V came to 0 bases and at J to 2 bases, leaving 7 bases not matched to a gene. The CDR3 spans 17 residues. Germline CDR1 reads KGHSH; CDR2 reads LQKENI. For the CDR3, the DNA is TGTGCCAGCTCACCACCGGGACAGCTATTAGCCTACAATGAGCAGTTCTTC. It is translated as CASSPPGQLLAYNEQFF.